This TCR beta chain is from a study of blood T cell repertoires in COVID-19. Across the study: The study drew acute and convalescent COVID-19 samples from the United States, Italy and Spain. PBMCs, B-cell-depleted T cells, or T cells were the source of the cDNA or gDNA that made up the material.

The germline V gene encodes CDR1 MNHEY and CDR2 SMNVEV (reference sequence). V was pared by 9 bases and J by 2 bases, with 14 bases between. This CDR3 comprises 14 residues. Study processing details: How many nucleated cells were present was estimated from reference gene primer amplification. Method: immunoSEQ multiplex PCR; TCRdb's copy keeps in-frame clones and lacks some. V and J calls and clone size are given by that table; D and trimming were obtained from the DNA. Found here are roughly 63,000 clones, 74% of them singletons; the top ten hold about 28%. This clone was detected only a few times. J is TRBJ1-5 and V is TRBV27; possibly TRBD1 for D (5 bases). The source is a woman aged 80 or over with acute or convalescent COVID-19. Material for sequencing was peripheral blood. CDR3 protein: CASLVGVGNQPQHF. The DNA for the CDR3 is TGTGCCAGTTTGGTAGGGGTCGGCAATCAGCCCCAGCATTTT.